The rows below give T cell receptor beta chains drawn from one sample of a study of T cell responses to AZD1222 COVID-19 vaccine. Data came from immunoSEQ multiplex PCR; TCRdb stores just in-frame clones and leaves some out. Here the sample spans roughly 140,000 clones, approximately 88% being singletons. This sample comprised peripheral blood, obtained on day 0 of AZD1222 vaccination. The receptors derive from an adult in good health. Each CDR3 is given with its conserved first and last residue. The D gene is left open where the match is weak. Expanded clones are given a class, and other clones once, few, many or no size at all.

abundance | j_gene | d_gene | v_gene | CDR3nt | CDR3aa
. | TRBJ2-7 | . | TRBV18 | TGTGCCAGCTCACCATACGGGGACGGGGCAGGGCAGTACTTC | CASSPYGDGAGQYF
. | TRBJ2-7 | . | TRBV5-1 | TGCGCCAGCCGGAGGGGTATACGGGCCTACGAGCAGTACTTC | CASRRGIRAYEQYF
once | TRBJ1-2 | . | TRBV5-1 | TGCGCCAGCAGCCCGACAGGAAACTATGGCTACACCTTC | CASSPTGNYGYTF
. | TRBJ1-1 | . | TRBV5-4 | TGTGCCAGCAGCTCCCCGGGACTTAAGCGCACGAACACTGAAGCTTTCTTT | CASSSPGLKRTNTEAFF
. | TRBJ1-3 | . | TRBV3-1/TRBV3-2 | TGTGCCAGCAGCCTCGCCGGGGGGACTGGAAACACCATATATTTT | CASSLAGGTGNTIYF
few | TRBJ1-3 | . | TRBV7-2 | TGTGCCAGCAGCTTACAGGGGAGCTCTGGAAACACCATATATTTT | CASSLQGSSGNTIYF
. | TRBJ1-3 | . | TRBV7-8 | TGTGCCAGCAGCCCAATCGGGACGAGCTCTGGAAACACCATATATTTT | CASSPIGTSSGNTIYF
few | TRBJ2-7 | TRBD1 | TRBV7-2 | TGTGCCAGCAGCTCCCGGACAGGGGGCTTATACGAGCAGTACTTC | CASSSRTGGLYEQYF
. | TRBJ2-7 | . | TRBV12-5 | TGTGCTAGTGGTTTGGTACCTAGCAGGGGGGAAACTATGCAGTACTTC | CASGLVPSRGETMQYF
. | TRBJ1-2 | . | TRBV7-9 | TGTGCCAGCAGCTTACAGACAGTTTCCTATGGCTACACCTTC | CASSLQTVSYGYTF
. | TRBJ1-5 | . | TRBV28 | TGTGCCAGCAGTCTCCTGGGACCACGGGACAGCAATCAGCCCCAGCATTTT | CASSLLGPRDSNQPQHF
. | TRBJ1-1 | . | TRBV3-1/TRBV3-2 | TGTGCCAGCAGCCAAGAATTCTACAGCCAAGCTTTCTTT | CASSQEFYSQAFF
. | TRBJ1-4 | TRBD1 | TRBV9 | TGTGCCAGCTCTACAGGGGCCTCTAATGAAAAACTGTTTTTT | CASSTGASNEKLFF
. | TRBJ1-2 | TRBD1 | TRBV9 | TGTGCCAGCAGCCTGACAGGGGCGGCTAACTATGGCTACACCTTC | CASSLTGAANYGYTF
. | TRBJ1-1 | . | TRBV19 | TGTGCCAGTAGTCAGGATGTCAAGAACACTGAAGCTTTCTTT | CASSQDVKNTEAFF
. | TRBJ1-2 | . | TRBV5-4 | TGTGCCAGCAGCCCAGGGGTTGAGTATGGCTACACCTTC | CASSPGVEYGYTF
. | TRBJ2-5 | . | TRBV24-1 | TGTGCCACCAGTGATTCCCGGGGTGCACAAGAGACCCAGTACTTC | CATSDSRGAQETQYF
once | TRBJ2-4 | . | TRBV19 | TGTGCCAGTAGTCCCCAACAGGGTAAAAACATTCAGTACTTC | CASSPQQGKNIQYF
. | TRBJ2-7 | . | TRBV6-6 | TGTGCCAGCAGTTACCAAAGAGGGGCCGAGCAGTACTTC | CASSYQRGAEQYF
. | TRBJ2-2 | . | TRBV12-3/TRBV12-4 | TGTGCCACACTAGCTAGCGCCGGGGAGCTGTTTTTT | CATLASAGELFF
. | TRBJ1-5 | . | TRBV6-5 | TGTGCCAGCAGTTACTCTAGAAGTTCCAATCAGCCCCAGCATTTT | CASSYSRSSNQPQHF
. | TRBJ1-1 | . | TRBV10-3 | TGTGCCATCAGTGACGGTGTCAGGATCACTGAAGCTTTCTTT | CAISDGVRITEAFF
. | TRBJ2-7 | TRBD2 | TRBV7-3 | TGTGCCAGCAGCTTATCAAGCGGGGGGGCCTACGAGCAGTACTTC | CASSLSSGGAYEQYF
. | TRBJ2-3 | TRBD1 | TRBV18 | TGTGCCAGCTCGGACGACAGGGACCCCACAGATACGCAGTATTTT | CASSDDRDPTDTQYF
. | TRBJ1-2 | TRBD1 | TRBV10-3 | TGTGCCATCAGTGATATCGACAGGGGGGCGAACTATGGCTACACCTTC | CAISDIDRGANYGYTF
. | TRBJ1-1 | TRBD1 | TRBV30 | TGTGCCTGGACGAGGACAGGCAGTGAAGCTTTCTTT | CAWTRTGSEAFF
. | TRBJ1-4 | . | TRBV7-9 | TGTGCCAGCAGCTTAGAGGGCTTGGTTGAAAAACTGTTTTTT | CASSLEGLVEKLFF
. | TRBJ1-1 | . | TRBV6-5 | TGTGCCAGCAGTCCCAGGGTGAACACTGAAGCTTTCTTT | CASSPRVNTEAFF
. | TRBJ2-3 | TRBD2 | TRBV5-8 | TGTGCCAGGGATCGGGGGGGAAGTACAGATACGCAGTATTTT | CARDRGGSTDTQYF
. | TRBJ1-6 | . | TRBV7-2 | TGTGCCAGCAGCTTAGCAACGTGGGCAGGGAAGAATTCACCCCTCCACTTT | CASSLATWAGKNSPLHF
once | TRBJ2-7 | . | TRBV2 | TGTGCCAGCATCCTACAGGGGGGGGTTTTCGAGCAGTACTTC | CASILQGGVFEQYF
. | TRBJ1-3 | . | TRBV9 | TGTGCCAGCAGCCCCAGTGGAGCTGGAAACACCATATATTTT | CASSPSGAGNTIYF
. | TRBJ1-1 | . | TRBV19 | TGTGCCAGTAGTCCCCCCCCGGGACGTATGAACACTGAAGCTTTCTTT | CASSPPPGRMNTEAFF
. | TRBJ1-1 | TRBD1 | TRBV25-1 | TGTGCCAGCAGACCCGGGACAGGGCCGAACACTGAAGCTTTCTTT | CASRPGTGPNTEAFF
. | TRBJ2-3 | . | TRBV11-3 | TGTGCCAGCAGCTCGCGCACAGATACGCAGTATTTT | CASSSRTDTQYF
. | TRBJ1-5 | . | TRBV3-1/TRBV3-2 | TGTGCCAGCAGCGTCAGACCCTCGGGGGGATCCCAGCATTTT | CASSVRPSGGSQHF
many | TRBJ1-1 | . | TRBV27 | TGTGCCAGCAGTTTATCGGGGTTTAACACTGAAGCTTTCTTT | CASSLSGFNTEAFF